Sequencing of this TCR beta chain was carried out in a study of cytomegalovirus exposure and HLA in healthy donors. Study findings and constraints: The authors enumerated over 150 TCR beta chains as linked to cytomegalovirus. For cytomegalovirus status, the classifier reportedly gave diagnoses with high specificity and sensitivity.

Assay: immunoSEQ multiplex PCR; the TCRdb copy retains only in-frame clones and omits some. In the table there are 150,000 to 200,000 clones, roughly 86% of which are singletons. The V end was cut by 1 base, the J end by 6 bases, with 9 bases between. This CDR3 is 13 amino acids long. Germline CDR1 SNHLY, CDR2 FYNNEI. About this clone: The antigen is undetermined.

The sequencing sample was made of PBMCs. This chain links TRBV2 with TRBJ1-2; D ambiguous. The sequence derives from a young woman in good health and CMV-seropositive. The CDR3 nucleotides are TGTGCCAGCAGTGAAGGGCTCGGGGATGGCTACACCTTC. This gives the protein CASSEGLGDGYTF. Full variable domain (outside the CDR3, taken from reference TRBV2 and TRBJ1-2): EPEVTQTPSHQVTQMGQEVILRCVPISNHLYFYWYRQILGQKVEFLVSFYNNEISEKSEIFDDQFSVERPDGSNFTLKIRSTKLEDSAMYFCASSEGLGDGYTFGSGTRLTVV.